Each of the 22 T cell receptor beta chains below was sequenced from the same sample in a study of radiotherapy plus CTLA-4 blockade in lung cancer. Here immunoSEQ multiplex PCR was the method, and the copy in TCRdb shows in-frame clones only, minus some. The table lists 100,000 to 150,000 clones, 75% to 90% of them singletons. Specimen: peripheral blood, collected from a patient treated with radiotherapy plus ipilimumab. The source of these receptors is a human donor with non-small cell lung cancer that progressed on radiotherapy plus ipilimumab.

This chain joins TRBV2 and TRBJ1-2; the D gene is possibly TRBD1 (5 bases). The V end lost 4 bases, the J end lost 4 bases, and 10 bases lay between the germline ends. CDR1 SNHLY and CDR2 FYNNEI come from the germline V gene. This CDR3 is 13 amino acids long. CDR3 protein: CASSVSRVYGYTF. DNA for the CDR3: TGTGCCAGCAGTGTATCCAGGGTCTATGGCTACACCTTC.

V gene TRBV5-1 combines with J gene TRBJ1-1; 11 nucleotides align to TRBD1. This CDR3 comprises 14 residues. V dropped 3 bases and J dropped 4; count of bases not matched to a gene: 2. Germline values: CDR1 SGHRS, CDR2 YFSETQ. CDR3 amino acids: CASSSGTGGTEAFF. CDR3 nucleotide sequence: TGCGCCAGCAGCTCCGGGACAGGGGGCACTGAAGCTTTCTTT.

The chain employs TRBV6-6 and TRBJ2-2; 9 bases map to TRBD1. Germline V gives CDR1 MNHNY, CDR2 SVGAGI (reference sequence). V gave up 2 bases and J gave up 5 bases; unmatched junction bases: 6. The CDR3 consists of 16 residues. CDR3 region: CASSYSPDRGTGELFF. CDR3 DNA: TGTGCCAGCAGTTACAGTCCCGACAGGGGGACCGGGGAGCTGTTTTTT.

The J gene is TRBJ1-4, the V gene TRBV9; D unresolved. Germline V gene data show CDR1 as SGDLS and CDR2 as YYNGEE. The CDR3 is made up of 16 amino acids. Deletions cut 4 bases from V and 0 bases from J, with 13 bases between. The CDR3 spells CASSPGIVATNEKLFF. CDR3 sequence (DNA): TGTGCCAGCAGCCCGGGAATAGTTGCAACTAATGAAAAACTGTTTTTT.

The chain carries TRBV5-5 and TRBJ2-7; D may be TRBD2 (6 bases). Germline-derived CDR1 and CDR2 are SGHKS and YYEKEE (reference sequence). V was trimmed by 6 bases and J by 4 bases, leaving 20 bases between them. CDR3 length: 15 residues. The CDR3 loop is CASTLSPERVYEQYF. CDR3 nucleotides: TGTGCCAGCACCTTATCCCCCGAGCGGGTTTACGAGCAGTACTTC. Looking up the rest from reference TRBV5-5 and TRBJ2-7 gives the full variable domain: DAGVTQSPTHLIKTRGQQVTLRCSPISGHKSVSWYQQVLGQGPQFIFQYYEKEERGRGNFPDRFSARQFPNYSSELNVNALLLGDSALYLCASTLSPERVYEQYFGPGTRLTVT.

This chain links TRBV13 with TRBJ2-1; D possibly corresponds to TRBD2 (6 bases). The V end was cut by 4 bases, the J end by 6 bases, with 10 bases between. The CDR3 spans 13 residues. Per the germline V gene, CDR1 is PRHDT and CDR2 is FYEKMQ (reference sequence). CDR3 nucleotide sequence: TGTGCCAGCAGCTACGGGAGAAGCAATGAGCAGTTCTTC. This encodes CASSYGRSNEQFF. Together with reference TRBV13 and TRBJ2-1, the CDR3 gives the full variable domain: AAGVIQSPRHLIKEKRETATLKCYPIPRHDTVYWYQQGPGQDPQFLISFYEKMQSDKGSIPDRFSAQQFSDYHSELNMSSLELGDSALYFCASSYGRSNEQFFGPGTRLTVL.

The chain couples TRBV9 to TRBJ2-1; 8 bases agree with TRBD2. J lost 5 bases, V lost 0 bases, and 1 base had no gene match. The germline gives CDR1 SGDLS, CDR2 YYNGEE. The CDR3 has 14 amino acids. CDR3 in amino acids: CASSVGGLDNEQFF. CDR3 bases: TGTGCCAGCAGCGTAGGGGGACTAGACAATGAGCAGTTCTTC. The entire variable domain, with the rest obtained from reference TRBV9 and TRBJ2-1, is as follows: DSGVTQTPKHLITATGQRVTLRCSPRSGDLSVYWYQQSLDQGLQFLIQYYNGEERAKGNILERFSAQQFPDLHSELNLSSLELGDSALYFCASSVGGLDNEQFFGPGTRLTVL.

The chain's CDR3 is CASSLSGYTDTQYF. The CDR3, as DNA: TGCGCCAGCAGCTTGAGCGGATACACAGATACGCAGTATTTT. The V gene is TRBV5-1, the J gene TRBJ2-3; D perhaps matches TRBD2 (5 bases). Germline V gives CDR1 SGHRS, CDR2 YFSETQ. V was pared by 1 base and J by 2 bases, with 8 bases between. The CDR3 is 14 amino acids.

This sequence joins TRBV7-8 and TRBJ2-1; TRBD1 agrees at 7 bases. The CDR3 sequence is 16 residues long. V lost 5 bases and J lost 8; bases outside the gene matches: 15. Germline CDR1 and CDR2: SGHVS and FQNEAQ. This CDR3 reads CASSKRGLVARDEQFF. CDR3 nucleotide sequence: TGTGCCAGCAGCAAAAGGGGGCTGGTGGCGAGAGATGAGCAGTTCTTC.

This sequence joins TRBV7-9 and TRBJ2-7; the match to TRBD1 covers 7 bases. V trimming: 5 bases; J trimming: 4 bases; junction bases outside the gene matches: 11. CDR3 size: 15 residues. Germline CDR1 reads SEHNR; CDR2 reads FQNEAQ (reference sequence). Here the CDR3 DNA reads TGTGCCAGCAGCGGAAGTGGGACAGCAATTTACGAGCAGTACTTC. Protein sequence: CASSGSGTAIYEQYF.

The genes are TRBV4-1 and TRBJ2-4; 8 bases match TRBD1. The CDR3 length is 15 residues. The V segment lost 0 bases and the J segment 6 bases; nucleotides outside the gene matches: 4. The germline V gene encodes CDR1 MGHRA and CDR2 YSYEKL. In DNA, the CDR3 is TGCGCCAGCAGCCAAGATCCACAGGGGGGAAACATTCAGTACTTC. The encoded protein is CASSQDPQGGNIQYF.

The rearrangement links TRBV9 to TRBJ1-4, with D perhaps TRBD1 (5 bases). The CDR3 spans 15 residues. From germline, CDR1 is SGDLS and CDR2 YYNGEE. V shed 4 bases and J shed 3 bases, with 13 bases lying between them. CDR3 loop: CASSYRGTPNEKLFF. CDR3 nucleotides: TGTGCCAGCAGCTACCGGGGGACTCCTAATGAAAAACTGTTTTTT.

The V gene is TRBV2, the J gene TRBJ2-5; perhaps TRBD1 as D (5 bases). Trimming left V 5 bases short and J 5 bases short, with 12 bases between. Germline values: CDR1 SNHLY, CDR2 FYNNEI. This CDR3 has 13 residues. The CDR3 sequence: CASSPRAWETQYF. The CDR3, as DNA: TGTGCCAGCAGTCCCAGGGCTTGGGAGACCCAGTACTTC.

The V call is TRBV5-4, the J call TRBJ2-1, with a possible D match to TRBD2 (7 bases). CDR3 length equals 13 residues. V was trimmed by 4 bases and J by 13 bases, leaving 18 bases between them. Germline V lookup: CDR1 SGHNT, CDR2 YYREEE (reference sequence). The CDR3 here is CASSPLTGRAQFF. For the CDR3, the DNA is TGTGCCAGCAGCCCATTAACAGGGAGGGCACAGTTCTTC.

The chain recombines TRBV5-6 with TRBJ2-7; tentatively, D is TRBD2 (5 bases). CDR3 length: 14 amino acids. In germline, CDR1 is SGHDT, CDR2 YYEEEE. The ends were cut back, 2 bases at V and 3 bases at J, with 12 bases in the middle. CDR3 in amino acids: CASSFGIQNYEQYF. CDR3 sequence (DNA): TGTGCCAGCAGCTTCGGGATACAAAACTACGAGCAGTACTTC.

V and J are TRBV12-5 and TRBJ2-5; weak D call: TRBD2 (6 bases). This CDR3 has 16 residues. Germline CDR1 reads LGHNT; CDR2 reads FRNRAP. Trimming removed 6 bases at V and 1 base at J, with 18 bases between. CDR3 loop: CASGAFSGVPQETQYF. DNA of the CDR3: TGTGCTAGTGGAGCGTTTTCGGGAGTCCCCCAAGAGACCCAGTACTTC.

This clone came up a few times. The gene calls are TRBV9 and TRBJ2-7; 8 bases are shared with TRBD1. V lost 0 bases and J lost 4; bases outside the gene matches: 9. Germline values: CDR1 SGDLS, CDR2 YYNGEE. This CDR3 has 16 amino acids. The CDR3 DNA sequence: TGTGCCAGCAGCGTAGGTCGGGACAGGTCTTTATACGAGCAGTACTTC. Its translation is CASSVGRDRSLYEQYF.

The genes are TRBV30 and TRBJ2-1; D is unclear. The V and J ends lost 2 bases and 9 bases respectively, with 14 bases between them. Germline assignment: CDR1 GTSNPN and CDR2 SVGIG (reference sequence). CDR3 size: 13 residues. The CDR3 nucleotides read TGTGCCTGGAGTCCTCGGGTTCGGCCTGAGCAGTTCTTC. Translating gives CAWSPRVRPEQFF.

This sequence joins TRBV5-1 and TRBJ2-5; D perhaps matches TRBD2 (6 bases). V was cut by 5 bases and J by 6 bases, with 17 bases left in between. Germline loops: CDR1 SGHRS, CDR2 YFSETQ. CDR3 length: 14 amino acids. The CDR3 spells CASSLGGEPQTQYF. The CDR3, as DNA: TGCGCCAGCAGTTTAGGAGGGGAACCGCAGACCCAGTACTTC.

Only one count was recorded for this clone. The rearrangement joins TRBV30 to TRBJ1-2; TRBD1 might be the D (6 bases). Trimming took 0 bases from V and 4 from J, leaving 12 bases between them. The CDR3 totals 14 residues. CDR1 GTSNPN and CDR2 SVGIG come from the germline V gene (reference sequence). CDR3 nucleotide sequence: TGTGCCTGGAGTGTACGCGGACAGATCTATGGCTACACCTTC. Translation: CAWSVRGQIYGYTF.

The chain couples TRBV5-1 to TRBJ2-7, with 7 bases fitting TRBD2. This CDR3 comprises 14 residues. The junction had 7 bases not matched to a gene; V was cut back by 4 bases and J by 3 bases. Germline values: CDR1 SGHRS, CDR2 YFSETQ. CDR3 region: CASSLERGLYEQYF. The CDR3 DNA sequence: TGCGCCAGCAGCCTCGAGCGGGGCCTCTACGAGCAGTACTTC.

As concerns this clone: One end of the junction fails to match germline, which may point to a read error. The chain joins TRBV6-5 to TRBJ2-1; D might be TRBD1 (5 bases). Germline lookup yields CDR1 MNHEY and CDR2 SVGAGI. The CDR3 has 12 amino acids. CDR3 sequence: CASSYSSRAMVF. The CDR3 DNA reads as TGTGCCAGCAGTTACTCGTCCAGGGCGATGGTCTTC.